This TCR beta chain was recorded in a study of blood T cell repertoires in COVID-19. The overall study: Italy, Spain and the United States were the sources of the convalescent and acute COVID-19 samples. PBMCs, B-cell-depleted T cells, or T cells were the source of the cDNA or gDNA that made up the material.

The V end lost 3 bases, the J end lost 12 bases, and 17 bases lay between the germline ends. Germline V gene data show CDR1 as LNHDA and CDR2 as SQIVND (reference sequence). The CDR3 sequence is 13 residues long. Source study methods: Scientists estimated how many nucleated cells there were by amplifying reference gene primers. Method: immunoSEQ multiplex PCR; TCRdb's copy keeps in-frame clones and lacks some. V, J and clone size are those of that table, while D and trimming were read from the DNA. Of 65,000 to 85,000 clones in the sample, approximately 88% were seen once. This sequence was found in a human donor in a cohort sampled during active COVID-19. The sample was peripheral blood. V usage is TRBV19 and J usage is TRBJ1-1; D is unresolved. CDR3 in amino acids: CASSMREGSRTFF. CDR3 sequence (DNA): TGTGCCAGTAGTATGAGGGAGGGAAGTAGAACTTTCTTT.